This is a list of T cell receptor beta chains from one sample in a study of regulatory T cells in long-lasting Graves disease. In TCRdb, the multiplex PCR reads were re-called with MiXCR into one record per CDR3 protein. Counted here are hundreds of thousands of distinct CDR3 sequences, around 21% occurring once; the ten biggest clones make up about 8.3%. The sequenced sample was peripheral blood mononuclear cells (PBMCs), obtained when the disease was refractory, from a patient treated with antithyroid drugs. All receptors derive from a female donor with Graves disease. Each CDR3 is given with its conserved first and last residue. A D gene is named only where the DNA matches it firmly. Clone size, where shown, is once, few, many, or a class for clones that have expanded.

CDR3 DNA: TGTGCCCTCGTGGCTAGCTCCTACGAGCAGTACTTC
CDR3 protein: CALVASSYEQYF
V gene: TRBV2
J gene: TRBJ2-7
clone size: .
D gene: .

CDR3 DNA: TGTGCCAGCAGGGCAGGGGCTAGGGGCAATCAGCCCCAGCATTTT
CDR3 protein: CASRAGARGNQPQHF
V gene: TRBV28
J gene: TRBJ1-5
clone size: many
D gene: .

CDR3 DNA: TGTGCCAGCAGCTCCTGGGGAGGGTTCAGCTCCTACGAGCAGTACTTC
CDR3 protein: CASSSWGGFSSYEQYF
V gene: TRBV7-2
J gene: TRBJ2-7
clone size: many
D gene: TRBD2

CDR3 DNA: TGTGCCAGCAGCTTGGGGGAGAACGGAAATCAGCCCCAGCATTTT
CDR3 protein: CASSLGENGNQPQHF
V gene: TRBV11-2
J gene: TRBJ1-5
clone size: .
D gene: .

CDR3 DNA: TGTGCCAGCAGTGAACAGGGGATAGACACTGAAGCTTTCTTT
CDR3 protein: CASSEQGIDTEAFF
V gene: TRBV6-1
J gene: TRBJ1-1
clone size: many
D gene: .

CDR3 DNA: TGCAGTGCCATCTCCGGGACAGGGTTCAATCAGCCCCAGCATTTT
CDR3 protein: CSAISGTGFNQPQHF
V gene: TRBV20-1
J gene: TRBJ1-5
clone size: .
D gene: TRBD1

CDR3 DNA: TGTGCCAGCCGTGGACAGTCTACTAATTCACCCCTCCACTTT
CDR3 protein: CASRGQSTNSPLHF
V gene: TRBV6-1
J gene: TRBJ1-6
clone size: .
D gene: .

CDR3 DNA: TGTGCCAGCAGTTTTGTGTCCTACAATGAGCAGTTCTTC
CDR3 protein: CASSFVSYNEQFF
V gene: TRBV28
J gene: TRBJ2-1
clone size: .
D gene: .

CDR3 DNA: TGTGCCAGCAAAACAGGGGTGACTAATGAAAAACTGTTTTTT
CDR3 protein: CASKTGVTNEKLFF
V gene: TRBV28
J gene: TRBJ1-4
clone size: many
D gene: TRBD1

CDR3 DNA: TGTGCCAGCAGTTTAGCCCCGGTCCAGAACACTGAAGCTTTCTTT
CDR3 protein: CASSLAPVQNTEAFF
V gene: TRBV12-3/TRBV12-4
J gene: TRBJ1-1
clone size: many
D gene: .

CDR3 DNA: TGCGCCAGCAGTACTAGCGGGGATTCCTACGAGCAGTACTTC
CDR3 protein: CASSTSGDSYEQYF
V gene: TRBV10-2
J gene: TRBJ2-7
clone size: many
D gene: TRBD2

CDR3 DNA: TGTGCCATCAGTGTTCTAGCGGGAGTTGAGACCCAGTACTTC
CDR3 protein: CAISVLAGVETQYF
V gene: TRBV10-3
J gene: TRBJ2-5
clone size: .
D gene: TRBD2

CDR3 DNA: TGTGCCAGCACCTACGGGGACAGACTCCAGAACACCGGGGAGCTGTTTTTT
CDR3 protein: CASTYGDRLQNTGELFF
V gene: TRBV28
J gene: TRBJ2-2
clone size: .
D gene: TRBD1

CDR3 DNA: TGTGCCAGCAGACCAACTAACTATGGCTACACCTTC
CDR3 protein: CASRPTNYGYTF
V gene: TRBV6-1
J gene: TRBJ1-2
clone size: many
D gene: .

CDR3 DNA: TGTGCCAGCAGTTCACTTGGACTAGCGGCCGCCTACGAGCAGTACTTC
CDR3 protein: CASSSLGLAAAYEQYF
V gene: TRBV27
J gene: TRBJ2-7
clone size: many
D gene: TRBD2

CDR3 DNA: TGCGCCAGCAGCCAAGAGTGGCCGATGTACCAAGAGACCCAGTACTTC
CDR3 protein: CASSQEWPMYQETQYF
V gene: TRBV4-1
J gene: TRBJ2-5
clone size: few
D gene: .

CDR3 DNA: TGTGCCAGCACCCACGGGGGGGTGCGCACTGAAGCTTTCTTT
CDR3 protein: CASTHGGVRTEAFF
V gene: TRBV6-1
J gene: TRBJ1-1
clone size: .
D gene: .

CDR3 DNA: TGTGCCAGCAGCTTAGGCGGGTCCCCCTACAATGAGCAGTTCTTC
CDR3 protein: CASSLGGSPYNEQFF
V gene: TRBV7-3
J gene: TRBJ2-1
clone size: .
D gene: .

CDR3 DNA: TGTGCCAGCAGCATCGGACCATTGCCCGGAAACACCATATATTTT
CDR3 protein: CASSIGPLPGNTIYF
V gene: TRBV7-2
J gene: TRBJ1-3
clone size: few
D gene: .

CDR3 DNA: TGTGCCACCAGTGATTTGAAGGGGTTTTTCACCGGGGAGCTGTTTTTT
CDR3 protein: CATSDLKGFFTGELFF
V gene: TRBV24-1
J gene: TRBJ2-2
clone size: .
D gene: .

CDR3 DNA: TGTGCCTGGACAACCCCCCGGGACCTACCGGAGGCCCAGTACTTC
CDR3 protein: CAWTTPRDLPEAQYF
V gene: TRBV30
J gene: TRBJ2-5
clone size: many
D gene: .

CDR3 DNA: TGCAGCGCATCGACAGGGGGGGTCCCTGAAGCTTTCTTT
CDR3 protein: CSASTGGVPEAFF
V gene: TRBV29-1
J gene: TRBJ1-1
clone size: few
D gene: TRBD1